This section outlines one TCR beta chain sequence together with its context. Its antigen remains unknown. The CDR3 totals 15 residues. Germline V gene lookup returns CDR1 MNHNS and CDR2 SASEGT. Trimming removed 3 bases from V and 3 bases from J, with 12 bases in between. Time point specified: baseline pretreatment blood. The treatment here: 15 Gy SBRT to primary tumor, nephrectomy 4 weeks later. Clear cell pathology was present in this patient's renal cell carcinoma. The data belong to a study of radiation and T cells in renal cell carcinoma. Findings and caveats of the study: No pretreatment tumor biopsies were available for baseline clonotypes. From baseline, blood top tumor clonotypes peaked at 2 weeks post-radiation.

Assay: immunoSEQ multiplex PCR; the TCRdb copy retains only in-frame clones and omits some. This sample has about 130,000 clones, with about four fifths found just once. The sequencing used blood, collected from a patient whose treatment included radiotherapy and nephrectomy. This receptor was obtained from an older woman with renal cell carcinoma. The chain links TRBV6-1 to TRBJ2-1; possible D gene TRBD1, 5 bases. This chain's CDR3 is CASSEIDSNYNEQFF. The CDR3, as DNA: TGTGCCAGCAGTGAGATAGACAGTAACTACAATGAGCAGTTCTTC.